Each of the 31 T cell receptor beta chains below was sequenced from the same sample in a study of cytomegalovirus exposure and HLA in healthy donors. The PCR ran on 60 Vbeta and 13 Jbeta primers. Only in-frame clones appear in the TCRdb table, and some are missing; sequencing was by immunoSEQ multiplex PCR. There are 150,000 to 200,000 clones in the sample, with around 1.4% held by the top ten. The source material was PBMCs. These receptors all stem from a woman aged 60-70 years in good health and CMV-seronegative.

The chain combines TRBV6-5 with TRBJ2-7, with D possibly being TRBD2 (6 bases). Germline V gene sequence: CDR1 MNHEY, CDR2 SVGAGI. Deletions cut 6 bases from V and 3 bases from J, with 9 bases between. This CDR3 contains 12 residues. The CDR3 protein is CASRGRGYEQYF. As DNA, the CDR3 is TGTGCCAGCAGGGGGCGGGGCTACGAGCAGTACTTC.

This chain links TRBV19 with TRBJ2-3, with TRBD1 identical over 9 bases. This CDR3 has 16 amino acids. The V gene end was trimmed by 3 bases and the J gene end by 5 bases; junction bases not matched to a gene: 9. CDR1 is LNHDA and CDR2 is SQIVND in the germline V gene (reference sequence). The CDR3 nucleotides read TGTGCCAGTAGTATGGGACAGGGAGTCCGAGAAGATACGCAGTATTTT. This gives the protein CASSMGQGVREDTQYF.

J is TRBJ2-5 and V is TRBV5-8; perhaps TRBD2 as D (7 bases). Trimming removed 4 bases at V and 4 bases at J, with 17 bases between. Germline V gives CDR1 SGHTS, CDR2 YDEGEE. The CDR3 has 15 amino acids. In DNA form, the CDR3 reads TGTGCCAGCAGCCGGGGGGCGGGCGGTGGAGAGACCCAGTACTTC. Encoded protein: CASSRGAGGGETQYF.

This chain joins TRBV5-1 and TRBJ2-1, with a weak D call TRBD2 (6 bases). This CDR3 is 14 amino acids long. V lost 4 bases and J 8 bases, leaving 16 bases between the germline ends. Germline loops: CDR1 SGHRS, CDR2 YFSETQ. The CDR3 reads CASSTRDSGDEQFF. Here the CDR3 DNA reads TGCGCCAGCAGCACAAGGGACTCAGGCGATGAGCAGTTCTTC. Complete variable domain (other parts from reference TRBV5-1 and TRBJ2-1): KAGVTQTPRYLIKTRGQQVTLSCSPISGHRSVSWYQQTPGQGLQFLFEYFSETQRNKGNFPGRFSGRQFSNSRSEMNVSTLELGDSALYLCASSTRDSGDEQFFGPGTRLTVL.

This sequence joins TRBV2 and TRBJ1-1, with TRBD1 as a possible D gene (6 bases). The CDR3 covers 15 residues. CDR1 SNHLY and CDR2 FYNNEI come from the germline V gene. Trimming shortened V by 3 bases and J by 5 bases, and 16 bases separated the two germline ends. CDR3 sequence (DNA): TGTGCCAGCAGTGAGCGATCTGGGGGCGGAACTGAAGCTTTCTTT. It encodes CASSERSGGGTEAFF.

The chain joins TRBV9 to TRBJ1-6; 8 bases agree with TRBD1. The V gene's germline CDR1 is SGDLS and CDR2 YYNGEE. Trimming cost V 4 bases and J 10 bases; bases outside gene matches: 7. The CDR3 is 14 residues long. The CDR3 is CASSPGQGGSPLHF. The DNA for the CDR3 is TGTGCCAGCAGCCCAGGACAGGGAGGATCACCCCTCCACTTT.

This chain joins TRBV6-5 and TRBJ2-5; no definite D call. The assigned J gene may be wrong: the sequence end matches TRBJ2-7 better. CDR1 is MNHEY, CDR2 SVGAGI, per germline. The CDR3 runs 12 residues. The CDR3 DNA follows: TGTGCCAGCAGTTCCGATACCTACGAGCAGTACTTC. This encodes CASSSDTYEQYF.

The chain uses TRBV9 and TRBJ2-2; D unresolved. The CDR3 runs 11 residues. Trimming pared 3 bases from V and 7 bases from J, leaving 4 bases between. Germline CDR1 reads SGDLS; CDR2 reads YYNGEE. The CDR3 is CASSALGELFF. DNA for the CDR3: TGTGCCAGCAGCGCTCTCGGGGAGCTGTTTTTT.

The V call is TRBV2, the J call TRBJ1-1; 8 nucleotides line up with TRBD1. The V gene's germline CDR1 is SNHLY and CDR2 FYNNEI. This CDR3 contains 15 residues. The ends lost 3 bases at V and 6 bases at J; junction bases unmatched: 9. CDR3 protein: CASSDPPQGAAEAFF. CDR3 DNA sequence: TGTGCCAGCAGTGATCCCCCCCAGGGGGCAGCTGAAGCTTTCTTT.

This chain uses TRBV7-2 with TRBJ1-2; TRBD1 might be the D (5 bases). CDR1 SGHTA and CDR2 FQGNSA come from the germline V gene. The CDR3 covers 14 residues. The ends were cut back, 3 bases at V and 3 bases at J, with 11 bases in the middle. Here the CDR3 DNA reads TGTGCCAGCAGCTTCCAGGGCGTGGACTATGGCTACACCTTC. Residues: CASSFQGVDYGYTF.

The chain has TRBV28 and TRBJ1-3; possibly TRBD1 for D (5 bases). The CDR3 length is 19 residues. V lost 3 bases and J lost 1, with 22 bases in between. Germline V CDR1 and CDR2: MDHEN, SYDVKM. This CDR3 is CASSFAGDGGVLSGNTIYF. CDR3 in DNA: TGTGCCAGCAGTTTCGCGGGGGACGGGGGGGTATTATCTGGAAACACCATATATTTT. Combining the CDR3 with reference TRBV28 and TRBJ1-3 gives the whole variable domain DVKVTQSSRYLVKRTGEKVFLECVQDMDHENMFWYRQDPGLGLRLIYFSYDVKMKEKGDIPEGYSVSREKKERFSLILESASTNQTSMYLCASSFAGDGGVLSGNTIYFGEGSWLTVV.

The chain uses TRBV7-8 and TRBJ1-2, with D perhaps TRBD1 (5 bases). V dropped 2 bases and J dropped 6 bases, with 13 bases sitting between them. CDR1 and CDR2 from the germline V gene are SGHVS and FQNEAQ. This CDR3 is 14 amino acids long. CDR3 sequence (DNA): TGTGCCAGCAGCTTAAGTCCTCAGGGCGATGGCTACACCTTC. Translated, it gives CASSLSPQGDGYTF.

The rearrangement links TRBV5-1 to TRBJ2-5, with 11 bases lining up with TRBD2. Trimming took 7 bases from V and 5 from J; bases not matched to a gene: 13. Germline V lookup: CDR1 SGHRS, CDR2 YFSETQ. CDR3 length: 16 amino acids. CDR3: CASLRGSGRALETQYF. The DNA for the CDR3 is TGCGCCAGCTTGAGAGGTAGCGGGAGGGCCCTGGAGACCCAGTACTTC.

V gene TRBV18 combines with J gene TRBJ2-7; TRBD1 is a possible D gene (5 bases). Germline-derived CDR1 and CDR2 are KGHSH and LQKENI. The CDR3 is 13 residues long. Trimming cost V 5 bases and J 3 bases, with 11 bases left between them. The CDR3 loop reads CASSDRQIYEQYF. The CDR3 DNA sequence: TGTGCCAGCTCAGATCGACAGATCTACGAGCAGTACTTC.

The V gene is TRBV28, the J gene TRBJ1-1; 8 bases are a match to TRBD1. This CDR3 is built from 16 residues. The V segment lost 2 bases and the J segment 3 bases; nucleotides outside the gene matches: 8. Per the germline V gene, CDR1 is MDHEN and CDR2 is SYDVKM. CDR3 sequence: CASSLLRQGRDTEAFF. CDR3 nucleotide sequence: TGTGCCAGCAGTTTACTACGACAGGGGAGGGACACTGAAGCTTTCTTT. The whole variable domain, filled in from reference TRBV28 and TRBJ1-1, reads DVKVTQSSRYLVKRTGEKVFLECVQDMDHENMFWYRQDPGLGLRLIYFSYDVKMKEKGDIPEGYSVSREKKERFSLILESASTNQTSMYLCASSLLRQGRDTEAFFGQGTRLTVV.

This rearrangement joins TRBV7-9 to TRBJ2-1, with TRBD2 as a possible D gene (5 bases). Trimming stripped 4 bases from V and 4 bases from J, with 17 bases between. The CDR3 runs 16 residues. Looked up from germline, CDR1 is SEHNR and CDR2 is FQNEAQ (reference sequence). CDR3 DNA sequence: TGTGCCAGCAGCTCCCCGGAGAGCGGAGGTTACAATGAGCAGTTCTTC. Translating it yields CASSSPESGGYNEQFF.

The chain recombines TRBV6-5 with TRBJ1-3; TRBD1 might be the D (5 bases). CDR3 length: 14 residues. Trimming took off 6 bases at V and 0 bases at J, with 9 bases between the two ends. Germline loops: CDR1 MNHEY, CDR2 SVGAGI. The CDR3 sequence is CASSRQFSGNTIYF. CDR3 DNA: TGTGCCAGCAGCCGACAGTTCTCTGGAAACACCATATATTTT.

The chain is built from TRBV27 and TRBJ2-7, with D perhaps TRBD1 (5 bases). The CDR3 runs 14 residues. Trimming pared 2 bases from V and 3 bases from J, leaving 11 bases between. Germline V gene sequence: CDR1 MNHEY, CDR2 SMNVEV (reference sequence). The CDR3 region is CASSLLGAIYEQYF. The CDR3, as DNA: TGTGCCAGCAGTTTACTTGGGGCGATCTACGAGCAGTACTTC.

The chain joins TRBV11-2 to TRBJ2-1; TRBD2 agrees at 13 bases. The CDR3 has 16 amino acids. Germline CDR1 and CDR2: SGHAT and FQNNGV. V shed 2 bases, J shed 7 bases, and the junction held 5 bases outside the gene matches. DNA of the CDR3: TGTGCCAGCAGCTTAAGAGGGACTAGCGGGACGAATGAGCAGTTCTTC. Translated, it gives CASSLRGTSGTNEQFF.

The rearrangement joins TRBV4-3 to TRBJ2-7; TRBD2 might be the D (6 bases). Germline CDR1 and CDR2: LGHNA and YSLEER. Trimming removed 0 bases from V and 0 bases from J, with 12 bases in between. The CDR3 extends over 16 amino acids. This chain's CDR3 is CASSQDRGLSSYEQYF. Here the CDR3 DNA reads TGCGCCAGCAGCCAAGATCGGGGACTGAGCTCCTACGAGCAGTACTTC.

The chain employs TRBV19 and TRBJ1-1; 7 positions agree with TRBD1. The CDR3 is 14 residues long. Germline CDR1 reads LNHDA; CDR2 reads SQIVND (reference sequence). V gave up 5 bases and J gave up 3 bases; unmatched junction bases: 6. The CDR3 region has the DNA TGTGCCAGTAGTTACGACAGGGAATACACTGAAGCTTTCTTT. This translates into CASSYDREYTEAFF. The whole variable domain, filled in from reference TRBV19 and TRBJ1-1, reads DGGITQSPKYLFRKEGQNVTLSCEQNLNHDAMYWYRQDPGQGLRLIYYSQIVNDFQKGDIAEGYSVSREKKESFPLTVTSAQKNPTAFYLCASSYDREYTEAFFGQGTRLTVV.

The chain combines TRBV5-1 with TRBJ2-1; weak D call: TRBD1 (6 bases). Germline CDR1 and CDR2: SGHRS and YFSETQ. V gave up 4 bases and J gave up 5 bases, with 13 bases separating them. The CDR3 is made up of 14 amino acids. The CDR3 spells CASSRDIPNNEQFF. The CDR3 DNA sequence: TGCGCCAGCAGCCGGGACATCCCTAACAATGAGCAGTTCTTC.

V usage is TRBV27 and J usage is TRBJ2-5, with 7 bases lining up with TRBD1. The CDR3 has 14 amino acids. V was clipped by 5 bases and J by 7 bases; unmatched bases: 10. Germline CDR1 MNHEY, CDR2 SMNVEV (reference sequence). The CDR3 reads CASSKGTAIVTQYF. Here the CDR3 DNA reads TGTGCCAGCAGTAAGGGGACAGCGATCGTGACCCAGTACTTC.

Remarks on this clone: The same CDR3 is also encoded by other DNA sequences in this sample. The V gene is TRBV7-3, the J gene TRBJ1-5; D ambiguous. Germline V CDR1 and CDR2: SGHTA, FQGTGA. Trimming pared 5 bases from V and 5 bases from J, leaving 10 bases between. The CDR3 runs 13 residues. This CDR3 reads CASSLEPDQPQHF. Written as DNA, the CDR3 is TGTGCCAGCAGCCTAGAGCCCGATCAGCCCCAGCATTTT.

The rearrangement joins TRBV19 to TRBJ1-5; TRBD1 agrees at 7 bases. The junction had 7 bases not matched to a gene; V was cut back by 0 bases and J by 5 bases. The germline CDR1 and CDR2 sequences are LNHDA and SQIVND (reference sequence). The CDR3 is made up of 16 amino acids. CDR3 in amino acids: CASSIERRGRYQPQHF. The CDR3 nucleotides read TGTGCCAGTAGTATAGAAAGGAGGGGGCGATATCAGCCCCAGCATTTT.

V usage is TRBV27 and J usage is TRBJ1-1; D uncertain. The CDR3 covers 13 residues. Between the trimmed V and J ends, which lost 2 bases and 4 bases, there was a span of 8 bases. Germline assignment: CDR1 MNHEY and CDR2 SMNVEV (reference sequence). CDR3 DNA sequence: TGTGCCAGCAGTTTAGAACGAGGCACTGAAGCTTTCTTT. Translating it yields CASSLERGTEAFF.

V gene TRBV5-5 combines with J gene TRBJ2-5; 9 nucleotides agree with TRBD2. Germline V CDR1 and CDR2: SGHKS, YYEKEE (reference sequence). There are 16 residues in the CDR3. Losses at the gene ends were 2 bases for V and 4 bases for J; bases not matched to a gene: 9. The CDR3: CASSFPAGGGGETQYF. CDR3 coding DNA: TGTGCCAGCAGCTTTCCGGCGGGGGGGGGAGGAGAGACCCAGTACTTC.

The chain links TRBV5-1 to TRBJ1-1, with 8 bases fitting TRBD1. Germline CDR1 reads SGHRS; CDR2 reads YFSETQ. This CDR3 has 12 residues. Losses at the gene ends were 3 bases for V and 13 bases for J; bases not matched to a gene: 8. The CDR3 loop is CASSSSGQGVFF. The CDR3 region has the DNA TGCGCCAGCAGCTCTTCAGGACAGGGCGTTTTCTTT.

The chain employs TRBV18 and TRBJ2-7; 9 positions match TRBD1. The junction had 9 bases not matched to a gene; V was cut back by 3 bases and J by 3 bases. The CDR3 is made up of 16 amino acids. CDR1 KGHSH and CDR2 LQKENI come from the germline V gene. Here the CDR3 DNA reads TGTGCCAGCTCACCGTCGATAGGGACAGGGAGCTACGAGCAGTACTTC. Translation: CASSPSIGTGSYEQYF. Together with reference TRBV18 and TRBJ2-7, the CDR3 gives the full variable domain: NAGVMQNPRHLVRRRGQEARLRCSPMKGHSHVYWYRQLPEEGLKFMVYLQKENIIDESGMPKERFSAEFPKEGPSILRIQQVVRGDSAAYFCASSPSIGTGSYEQYFGPGTRLTVT.

The chain carries TRBV19 and TRBJ1-5; 8 nucleotides agree with TRBD1. Losses at the gene ends were 6 bases for V and 9 bases for J; bases not matched to a gene: 13. The length of the CDR3 is 15 residues. Per germline, CDR1 LNHDA and CDR2 SQIVND (reference sequence). The CDR3 reads CASRRGDRGLGPQHF. The CDR3 nucleotides are TGTGCCAGTAGAAGGGGAGACAGGGGCTTAGGGCCCCAGCATTTT.

With regard to this clone: Other DNA sequences within the sample encode an identical CDR3. J is TRBJ2-7 and V is TRBV28; 12 bases line up with TRBD2. This CDR3 has 15 amino acids. CDR1 and CDR2 (germline): MDHEN, SYDVKM. Trimming took 4 bases from V and 2 from J; bases not matched to a gene: 3. CDR3 protein: CASSSLAGGPYEQYF. The CDR3 nucleotides are TGTGCCAGCAGTTCCCTAGCGGGAGGGCCCTACGAGCAGTACTTC.